The 29 T cell receptor beta chains below were found in one sample sequenced in a study of control samples from healthy donors and cancer patients. Repertoires were generated with immunoSEQ multiplex PCR, while TCRdb's copy carries only in-frame clones and drops some. The table lists approximately 98,000 clones, around 80% of them singletons. The sequencing input was blood. Receptors originate from a man in his late teens or twenties in good health.

The chain recombines TRBV11-2 with TRBJ1-2; maybe TRBD1 (6 bases). Germline V gene sequence: CDR1 SGHAT, CDR2 FQNNGV. Between the trimmed V and J ends, which lost 5 bases and 4 bases, there was a span of 20 bases. The CDR3 sequence is 16 residues long. The CDR3 bases are TGTGCCAGCAGCCCGTGGGGGCAGTCCCGGGGCTATGGCTACACCTTC. Its translation: CASSPWGQSRGYGYTF.

The chain has TRBV6-5 and TRBJ1-3, with D possibly matching TRBD1 (5 bases). This CDR3 spans 15 amino acids. Trimming removed 6 bases from V and 4 bases from J, with 16 bases in between. Germline V gives CDR1 MNHEY, CDR2 SVGAGI. The CDR3 nucleotides read TGTGCCAGCAGCCGGGACCGACTAGGAGGAAACACCATATATTTT. As protein: CASSRDRLGGNTIYF.

This clone appeared a single time. The chain has TRBV29-1 and TRBJ2-1, with 15 bases that match TRBD2. CDR1 and CDR2 (germline): SQVTM, ANQGSEA. The CDR3 length is 17 residues. Unmatched junction bases numbered 11, after V lost 4 bases and J lost 7 bases. The chain's CDR3 is CSVVRTAGTSGGNEQFF. In DNA form, the CDR3 reads TGCAGCGTTGTAAGGACGGCCGGGACTAGCGGGGGGAATGAGCAGTTCTTC.

The chain recombines TRBV6-1 with TRBJ1-3; D not resolved. The CDR3 consists of 16 residues. Germline V gene data show CDR1 as MNHNS and CDR2 as SASEGT. V lost 0 bases, J lost 0 bases, and 9 bases lay in between. The CDR3 bases are TGTGCCAGCAGTGAAGCTGGGCAGGTCTCTGGAAACACCATATATTTT. Its protein is CASSEAGQVSGNTIYF.

The chain employs TRBV6-2 or TRBV6-3 and TRBJ1-5; D ambiguous. Trimming pared 6 bases from V and 4 bases from J, leaving 19 bases between. Looked up from germline, CDR1 is MNHEY and CDR2 is SVGEGT. The CDR3 is 16 amino acids. This CDR3 is CASSPSEGRRNQPQHF. CDR3 sequence (DNA): TGTGCCAGCAGCCCATCGGAGGGCCGGAGGAATCAGCCCCAGCATTTT.

This chain joins TRBV5-4 and TRBJ1-6; no clear D. This CDR3 has 14 residues. Trimming left V 4 bases short and J 10 bases short, with 15 bases between. Germline CDR1 SGHNT, CDR2 YYREEE (reference sequence). CDR3 region: CASSPWIGLSPLHF. DNA for the CDR3: TGTGCCAGCAGCCCATGGATTGGCCTATCACCCCTCCACTTT.

The chain employs TRBV7-7 and TRBJ2-2, with TRBD1 as a possible D gene (6 bases). The germline V gene has CDR1 SSHAT and CDR2 FNYEAQ (reference sequence). V dropped 5 bases and J dropped 0 bases, with 10 bases sitting between them. The length of the CDR3 is 15 residues. The CDR3 sequence: CASSPGVANTGELFF. The CDR3 nucleotides read TGTGCCAGCAGCCCAGGGGTCGCGAACACCGGGGAGCTGTTTTTT.

The chain recombines TRBV6-2 or TRBV6-3 with TRBJ2-2; 8 bases agree with TRBD2. Germline lookup yields CDR1 MNHEY and CDR2 SVGEGT. With V trimmed by 3 bases and J by 1 base, 10 bases remained unmatched. This CDR3 comprises 18 residues. The CDR3 DNA reads as TGTGCCAGCAGTTATAGTAGCGGGGACCTCCTGAACACCGGGGAGCTGTTTTTT. Translation gives CASSYSSGDLLNTGELFF.

The chain uses TRBV7-8 and TRBJ1-4; tentative D call: TRBD1 (6 bases). The CDR3 contains 17 residues. V was shortened by 5 bases and J by 3 bases, with 19 bases between the two germline ends. Looked up from germline, CDR1 is SGHVS and CDR2 is FQNEAQ. CDR3 amino acids: CASSRGAGAGSNEKLFF. In DNA form, the CDR3 reads TGTGCCAGCAGCCGAGGCGCAGGGGCCGGATCTAATGAAAAACTGTTTTTT.

Regarding this clone: Sequence at one end of the junction differs from germline and may be a read error. The V call is TRBV7-7, the J call TRBJ2-3, with D maybe TRBD1 (6 bases). Germline CDR1 and CDR2: SSHAT and FNYEAQ (reference sequence). The CDR3 totals 16 residues. Here the CDR3 reads CASSFFEQGQQDTQYF. Written as DNA, the CDR3 is TGTGCTAGCAGCTTTTTTGAACAGGGCCAGCAAGATACGCAGTATTTT.

The J gene is TRBJ1-4, the V gene TRBV27, with D perhaps matching TRBD1 (5 bases). Trimming took 5 bases from V and 3 from J, leaving 16 bases between them. The CDR3 contains 16 residues. CDR1 MNHEY and CDR2 SMNVEV come from the germline V gene (reference sequence). The CDR3 spells CASSPRSTAPNEKLFF. The CDR3 region has the DNA TGTGCCAGCAGTCCCCGATCGACAGCCCCTAATGAAAAACTGTTTTTT.

The chain couples TRBV4-1 to TRBJ1-1, with D possibly matching TRBD1 (6 bases). The CDR3 is made up of 14 amino acids. Per the germline V gene, CDR1 is MGHRA and CDR2 is YSYEKL. The V gene lost 8 bases and the J gene lost 6 bases, with 19 bases spanning the gap. CDR3 sequence: CASRGTLKGAEAFF. The CDR3 DNA is TGCGCCAGCCGCGGGACATTAAAGGGCGCTGAAGCTTTCTTT.

This chain uses TRBV5-1 with TRBJ2-1; D perhaps matches TRBD2 (6 bases). CDR1 and CDR2 (germline): SGHRS, YFSETQ. CDR3 length: 14 residues. Trimming shortened V by 4 bases and J by 6 bases, and 14 bases separated the two germline ends. In DNA, the CDR3 is TGCGCCAGCAGCCAAAGTTTGGGAGGCAATGAGCAGTTCTTC. This encodes CASSQSLGGNEQFF. Supplemented by reference TRBV5-1 and TRBJ2-1, the full variable domain reads KAGVTQTPRYLIKTRGQQVTLSCSPISGHRSVSWYQQTPGQGLQFLFEYFSETQRNKGNFPGRFSGRQFSNSRSEMNVSTLELGDSALYLCASSQSLGGNEQFFGPGTRLTVL.

CDR3 protein: CASSTGTGELFF. CDR3 bases: TGTGCCAGCAGTACGGGCACCGGGGAGCTGTTTTTT. This chain links TRBV13 with TRBJ2-2, with D hard to call. The ends were cut back, 6 bases at V and 4 bases at J, with 6 bases in the middle. The CDR3 sequence is 12 residues long. The germline V gene encodes CDR1 PRHDT and CDR2 FYEKMQ (reference sequence).

This clone was counted only a few times. V usage is TRBV6-2 or TRBV6-3 and J usage is TRBJ2-7; D gene unclear. Germline V gene lookup returns CDR1 MNHEY and CDR2 SVGEGT. This CDR3 is built from 12 residues. V lost 5 bases and J 8 bases, leaving 13 bases between the germline ends. CDR3 DNA sequence: TGTGCCAGCAGTACCCCTCCTACGAAGCAGTACTTC. Amino acid sequence: CASSTPPTKQYF.

The chain employs TRBV15 and TRBJ1-1; unclear D gene. The length of the CDR3 is 15 residues. Germline loops: CDR1 LNHNV, CDR2 YYDKDF (reference sequence). The ends were cut back, 2 bases at V and 1 base at J, with 11 bases in the middle. The CDR3 reads CATSRPARPNTEAFF. The CDR3 DNA is TGTGCCACCAGCAGACCTGCCCGGCCGAACACTGAAGCTTTCTTT.

There are a few counts of this clone. This chain joins TRBV3-1 (or the pseudogene TRBV3-2) and TRBJ2-3; D may be TRBD2 (6 bases). In germline, CDR1 is LGHDT, CDR2 YNNKEL (reference sequence). This CDR3 has 16 residues. V lost 4 bases and J 3 bases, leaving 17 bases between the germline ends. The CDR3 protein is CASSPRAGGLTDTQYF. The CDR3 nucleotides are TGTGCCAGCAGCCCCCGAGCGGGCGGCCTTACAGATACGCAGTATTTT.

This clone came up a few times. This sequence joins TRBV7-2 and TRBJ2-7; TRBD1 matches 8 bases. CDR3 length equals 14 residues. Germline assignment: CDR1 SGHTA and CDR2 FQGNSA. V shed 5 bases and J 10 bases; nucleotides not matched to a gene: 13. CDR3 nucleotide sequence: TGTGCCAGCAGCCCCTCTCCTGGACAGGGCCGTCAGTACGTC. As protein: CASSPSPGQGRQYV.

The V call is TRBV27, the J call TRBJ2-3; D perhaps matches TRBD2 (7 bases). Germline CDR1 is MNHEY and CDR2 is SMNVEV (reference sequence). This CDR3 has 15 residues. V lost 3 bases, J lost 2 bases, and 12 bases lay in between. The CDR3 sequence: CASSFGGGPTDTQYF. In DNA, the CDR3 is TGTGCCAGCAGTTTTGGGGGGGGGCCCACAGATACGCAGTATTTT.

The V call is TRBV15, the J call TRBJ1-3; D perhaps matches TRBD1 (6 bases). Trimming took off 0 bases at V and 4 bases at J, with 13 bases between the two ends. Per the germline V gene, CDR1 is LNHNV and CDR2 is YYDKDF (reference sequence). This CDR3 spans 16 amino acids. The DNA of the CDR3 is TGTGCCACCAGCAGAGATTCGGCAGGGGCAGGAAACACCATATATTTT. Residues: CATSRDSAGAGNTIYF. Complete variable domain (other parts from reference TRBV15 and TRBJ1-3): DAMVIQNPRYQVTQFGKPVTLSCSQTLNHNVMYWYQQKSSQAPKLLFHYYDKDFNNEADTPDNFQSRRPNTSFCFLDIRSPGLGDTAMYLCATSRDSAGAGNTIYFGEGSWLTVV.

This sequence joins TRBV5-6 and TRBJ1-4; D is possibly TRBD1 (5 bases). Germline V CDR1 and CDR2: SGHDT, YYEEEE. V was trimmed by 5 bases and J by 0 bases, leaving 14 bases between them. The CDR3 is 16 amino acids. The chain's CDR3 is CASRRTGVATNEKLFF. CDR3 bases: TGTGCCAGCAGACGTACAGGAGTTGCAACTAATGAAAAACTGTTTTTT.

The chain links TRBV12-3 or TRBV12-4 to TRBJ2-1; unclear D gene. The CDR3 contains 13 residues. Trimming took 3 bases from V and 3 from J, leaving 6 bases between them. CDR3 sequence: CASSLHVYNEQFF. As DNA, the CDR3 is TGTGCCAGCAGTTTGCATGTCTACAATGAGCAGTTCTTC.

This chain joins TRBV28 and TRBJ1-1; 9 bases line up with TRBD1. The CDR3 covers 16 residues. The germline V gene encodes CDR1 MDHEN and CDR2 SYDVKM. V lost 4 bases and J lost 1; bases outside the gene matches: 7. This chain's CDR3 is CASSSNPGQGNTEAFF. CDR3 coding DNA: TGTGCCAGCAGTTCCAATCCGGGACAGGGGAACACTGAAGCTTTCTTT.

This clone was observed a single time. The genes are TRBV5-6 and TRBJ2-7; 9 bases match TRBD1. CDR1 SGHDT and CDR2 YYEEEE come from the germline V gene. J was trimmed by 5 bases and V by 3 bases; bases with no gene match: 12. The CDR3 has 16 amino acids. CDR3 loop: CASSSLFGQGSHEQYF. CDR3 in DNA: TGTGCCAGCAGCTCCCTGTTTGGACAGGGGAGCCACGAGCAGTACTTC.

The chain combines TRBV19 with TRBJ2-5, with 11 nucleotides matching TRBD2. The germline gives CDR1 LNHDA, CDR2 SQIVND (reference sequence). Trimming cost V 1 base and J 3 bases; bases outside gene matches: 4. The CDR3 is 16 residues long. The CDR3 here is CASSIGQLAGEETQYF. The CDR3 DNA reads as TGTGCCAGTAGTATAGGGCAACTAGCGGGGGAAGAGACCCAGTACTTC.

V and J are TRBV30 and TRBJ1-5; TRBD1 matches at 7 bases. Germline CDR1 GTSNPN, CDR2 SVGIG (reference sequence). The CDR3 contains 13 residues. Trimming removed 5 bases from V and 1 base from J; junction bases left unmatched: 2. This chain's CDR3 is CAWGGQSNQPQHF. For the CDR3, the DNA is TGTGCCTGGGGGGGACAGAGCAATCAGCCCCAGCATTTT.

The V call is TRBV30, the J call TRBJ2-7; tentatively, D is TRBD1 (6 bases). The germline CDR1 and CDR2 sequences are GTSNPN and SVGIG (reference sequence). The CDR3 has 12 residues. V lost 0 bases to trimming and J lost 5 bases, with 8 bases between them. The CDR3 sequence: CAWSVQGNEQYF. The DNA of the CDR3 is TGTGCCTGGAGTGTACAGGGAAACGAGCAGTACTTC.

This clone was counted a few times. This sequence joins TRBV4-2 and TRBJ1-6; 7 nucleotides match TRBD1. In germline, CDR1 is LGHNA, CDR2 YNFKEQ. The CDR3 runs to 14 residues. Trimming took 4 bases from V and 10 from J; bases not matched to a gene: 7. The CDR3 spells CASSPDRVWSPLHF. CDR3 sequence (DNA): TGTGCCAGCAGCCCAGACAGGGTCTGGTCACCCCTCCACTTT.

V gene TRBV5-1 combines with J gene TRBJ2-3; 10 nucleotides line up with TRBD1. The length of the CDR3 is 16 residues. Germline V gene sequence: CDR1 SGHRS, CDR2 YFSETQ. J gave up 6 bases and V 2 bases, and 9 bases lay outside the gene matches. The DNA of the CDR3 is TGCGCCAGCAGCTTTGTGATGACAGGGGGCGCGGATACGCAGTATTTT. It codes for CASSFVMTGGADTQYF.